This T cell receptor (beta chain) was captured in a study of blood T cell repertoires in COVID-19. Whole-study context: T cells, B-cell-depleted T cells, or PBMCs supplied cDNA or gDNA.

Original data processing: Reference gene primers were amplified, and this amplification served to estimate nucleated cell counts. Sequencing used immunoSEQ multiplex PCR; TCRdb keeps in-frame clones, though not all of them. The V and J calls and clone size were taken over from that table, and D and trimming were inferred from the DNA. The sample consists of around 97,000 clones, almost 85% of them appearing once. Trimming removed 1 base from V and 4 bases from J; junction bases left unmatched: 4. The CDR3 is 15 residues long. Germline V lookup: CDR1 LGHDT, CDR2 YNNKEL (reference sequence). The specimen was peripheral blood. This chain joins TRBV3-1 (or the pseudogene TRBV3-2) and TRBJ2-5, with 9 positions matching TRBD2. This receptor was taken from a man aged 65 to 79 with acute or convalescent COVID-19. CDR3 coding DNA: TGTGCCAGCAGCCAAGCGAGCGGGGGGAGAGAGACCCAGTACTTC. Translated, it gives CASSQASGGRETQYF.